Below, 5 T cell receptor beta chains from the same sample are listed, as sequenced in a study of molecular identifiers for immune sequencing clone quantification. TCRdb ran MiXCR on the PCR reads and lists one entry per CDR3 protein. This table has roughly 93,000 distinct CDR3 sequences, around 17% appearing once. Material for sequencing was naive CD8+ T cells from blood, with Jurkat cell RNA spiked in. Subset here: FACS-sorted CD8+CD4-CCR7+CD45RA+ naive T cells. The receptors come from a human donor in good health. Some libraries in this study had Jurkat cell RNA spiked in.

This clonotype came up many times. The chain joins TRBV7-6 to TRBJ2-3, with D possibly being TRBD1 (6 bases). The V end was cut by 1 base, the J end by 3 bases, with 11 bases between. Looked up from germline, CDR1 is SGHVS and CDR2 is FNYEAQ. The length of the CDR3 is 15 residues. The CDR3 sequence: CASSLVGAVTDTQYF. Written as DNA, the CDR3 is TGTGCCAGCAGCTTAGTGGGGGCCGTGACAGATACGCAGTATTTT.

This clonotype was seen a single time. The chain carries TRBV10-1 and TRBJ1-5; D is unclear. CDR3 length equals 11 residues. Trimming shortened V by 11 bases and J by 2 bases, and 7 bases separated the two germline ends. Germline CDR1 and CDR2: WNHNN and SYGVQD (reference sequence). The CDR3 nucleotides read TGCGCCGTGGCGGGCAATCAGCCCCAGCATTTT. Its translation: CAVAGNQPQHF.

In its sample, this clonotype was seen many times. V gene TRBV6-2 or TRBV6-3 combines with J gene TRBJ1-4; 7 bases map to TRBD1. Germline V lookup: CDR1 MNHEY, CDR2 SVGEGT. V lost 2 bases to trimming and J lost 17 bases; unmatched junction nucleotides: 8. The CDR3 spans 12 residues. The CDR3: CASSYARDSPFF. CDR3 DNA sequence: TGTGCCAGCAGTTACGCACGGGACAGCCCTTTTTTT.

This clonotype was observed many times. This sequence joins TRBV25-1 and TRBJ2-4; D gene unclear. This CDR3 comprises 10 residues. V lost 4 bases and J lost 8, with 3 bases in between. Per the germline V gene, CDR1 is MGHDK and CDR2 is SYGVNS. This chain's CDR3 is CASSVDIQYF. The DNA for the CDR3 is TGTGCCAGCAGTGTAGACATTCAGTACTTC.

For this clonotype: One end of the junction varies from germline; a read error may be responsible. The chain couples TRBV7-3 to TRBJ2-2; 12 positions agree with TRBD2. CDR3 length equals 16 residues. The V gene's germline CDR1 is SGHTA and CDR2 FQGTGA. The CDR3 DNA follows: TGTGCCAGCAGCTCTACTAGCGGGGGGTTTACCGAGGAGCTGTTTTTT. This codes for CASSSTSGGFTEELFF.